The 16 T cell receptor beta chains listed next were all sequenced from one sample in a study of cytomegalovirus exposure and HLA in healthy donors. PCR primers comprised 60 Vbeta and 13 Jbeta primers. Clones were sequenced by immunoSEQ multiplex PCR, and TCRdb holds only the in-frame ones, with some missing. The table shows some 210,000 clones, with about 77% occurring only once. Material for sequencing was PBMCs. The receptors were sampled from a woman in her 30s in good health and CMV-seropositive.

The J gene is TRBJ2-1, the V gene TRBV11-2; 9 bases match TRBD2. CDR1 is SGHAT, CDR2 FQNNGV, per germline. The CDR3 consists of 15 residues. J was trimmed by 2 bases and V by 4 bases; bases with no gene match: 3. DNA for the CDR3: TGTGCCAGCAGCTCACGACTAGCGGCCTACAATGAGCAGTTCTTC. This codes for CASSSRLAAYNEQFF.

In DNA, the CDR3 is TGTGCCTGGAGTGTACTAGGGGCAGGGGGCGATGAGCAGTTCTTC. This sequence encodes CAWSVLGAGGDEQFF. The chain carries TRBV30 and TRBJ2-1, with TRBD1 matching over 8 bases. CDR1 is GTSNPN, CDR2 SVGIG, per germline (reference sequence). Unmatched junction bases numbered 9, after V lost 0 bases and J lost 8 bases. The CDR3 runs 15 residues.

This sequence joins TRBV5-1 and TRBJ2-1, with D perhaps matching TRBD2 (5 bases). CDR1 is SGHRS, CDR2 YFSETQ, per germline. The germline V and J ends were trimmed by 0 bases and 9 bases, with 13 bases remaining between them. The CDR3 runs 14 residues. This CDR3 reads CASSLVRSGIEQFF. The CDR3 DNA is TGCGCCAGCAGCTTGGTTCGTTCCGGGATTGAGCAGTTCTTC.

Of note for this clone: Other DNA sequences from this sample encode an identical CDR3 as well. The chain couples TRBV28 to TRBJ1-5; D remains unclear. V lost 3 bases, J lost 1 base, and 7 bases lay in between. Per germline, CDR1 MDHEN and CDR2 SYDVKM. CDR3 size: 14 residues. This chain's CDR3 is CASSLGGSNQPQHF. DNA of the CDR3: TGTGCCAGCAGTTTGGGAGGGAGCAATCAGCCCCAGCATTTT.

The V call is TRBV7-8, the J call TRBJ2-3, with 8 bases aligning to TRBD1. Per germline, CDR1 SGHVS and CDR2 FQNEAQ. The CDR3 runs 19 residues. The junction had 23 bases not matched to a gene; V was cut back by 5 bases and J by 7 bases. Here the CDR3 DNA reads TGTGCCAGCAGCCAGCCGAGGGGGAGTACAGGGGCCAGGGGGCATACGCAGTATTTT. It encodes CASSQPRGSTGARGHTQYF.

The chain employs TRBV27 and TRBJ2-7, with 9 bases lining up with TRBD2. Looked up from germline, CDR1 is MNHEY and CDR2 is SMNVEV (reference sequence). V shed 7 bases and J 5 bases; nucleotides not matched to a gene: 9. The CDR3 has 14 amino acids. The CDR3 loop reads CASTSGVEGDEQYF. The CDR3 DNA reads TGTGCCAGCACTAGCGGGGTCGAGGGTGACGAGCAGTACTTC.

The gene calls are TRBV18 and TRBJ1-1; unclear D gene. CDR3 length: 16 residues. V was shortened by 2 bases and J by 0 bases, with 13 bases between the two germline ends. Germline V gene data show CDR1 as KGHSH and CDR2 as LQKENI. CDR3 coding DNA: TGTGCCAGCTCACCAATTCGTGCGGGAATGAACACTGAAGCTTTCTTT. Translating it yields CASSPIRAGMNTEAFF.

The V call is TRBV27, the J call TRBJ2-3, with 11 bases aligning to TRBD2. Germline assignment: CDR1 MNHEY and CDR2 SMNVEV (reference sequence). Trimming took 7 bases from V and 0 from J; bases not matched to a gene: 3. The CDR3 contains 15 residues. CDR3 region: CASTSGGQSTDTQYF. The CDR3 DNA is TGTGCCAGCACTAGCGGGGGGCAAAGCACAGATACGCAGTATTTT.

J is TRBJ1-4 and V is TRBV29-1; D not resolved. In germline, CDR1 is SQVTM, CDR2 ANQGSEA. V lost 5 bases to trimming and J lost 4 bases, with 8 bases between them. The CDR3 loop spans 12 amino acids. The CDR3 is CSVRGDNEKLFF. The DNA for the CDR3 is TGCAGCGTTAGAGGAGATAATGAAAAACTGTTTTTT.

V gene TRBV21-1 combines with J gene TRBJ1-1. TRBV21-1 is given as a pseudogene. CDR3 length: 13 amino acids. Here the CDR3 reads CASRSGVNTEAFF. In DNA, the CDR3 is TGTGCCAGCAGGTCCGGGGTGAACACTGAAGCTTTCTTT.

The chain carries TRBV5-6 and TRBJ2-4, with TRBD1 as a possible D gene (5 bases). The germline gives CDR1 SGHDT, CDR2 YYEEEE. V gave up 4 bases and J gave up 0 bases, with 17 bases separating them. The CDR3 is 17 residues long. The CDR3 region has the DNA TGTGCCAGCAGCCCCCCTCACGCAGGGATAGCCAAAAACATTCAGTACTTC. Protein product: CASSPPHAGIAKNIQYF.

Here the CDR3 reads CASSTRTGTPQHF. CDR3 DNA: TGTGCCAGTAGTACCCGGACAGGGACGCCCCAGCATTTT. The gene calls are TRBV19 and TRBJ1-5; 8 bases align to TRBD1. V lost 4 bases and J lost 9; bases outside the gene matches: 5. Germline-derived CDR1 and CDR2 are LNHDA and SQIVND (reference sequence). The CDR3 is made up of 13 amino acids.

This clone has a handful of counts. The J gene is TRBJ2-7, the V gene TRBV7-2; possible D gene TRBD1, 7 bases. The V and J ends lost 5 bases and 6 bases respectively, with 14 bases between them. This CDR3 spans 13 amino acids. Germline V lookup: CDR1 SGHTA, CDR2 FQGNSA. In DNA, the CDR3 is TGTGCCAGCAGCCAGACTAGGACAGGCGAGCAGTACTTC. Translating it yields CASSQTRTGEQYF.

The V call is TRBV28, the J call TRBJ1-1; D remains unclear. Trimming removed 5 bases at V and 1 base at J, with 8 bases between. The CDR3 consists of 13 residues. Germline lookup yields CDR1 MDHEN and CDR2 SYDVKM. CDR3 sequence: CASSPPSNTEAFF. The CDR3 DNA reads as TGTGCCAGCAGTCCTCCCTCGAACACTGAAGCTTTCTTT.

The V and J genes are TRBV7-3 and TRBJ2-7, with D tentatively TRBD2 (7 bases). This CDR3 region has 14 residues. Trimming cost V 2 bases and J 8 bases, with 16 bases left between them. Germline CDR1 SGHTA, CDR2 FQGTGA. CDR3 sequence (DNA): TGTGCCAGCAGCTTAGGAGGGGGGGCTTCAAAGCAGTACTTC. It codes for CASSLGGGASKQYF.

The gene calls are TRBV5-4 and TRBJ2-1, with TRBD2 identical over 7 bases. Germline loops: CDR1 SGHNT, CDR2 YYREEE (reference sequence). This CDR3 spans 15 amino acids. Trimming took 0 bases from V and 4 from J; bases not matched to a gene: 4. The CDR3 DNA reads TGTGCCAGCAGCTTGGGAGTAGCGGGTTACAATGAGCAGTTCTTC. Protein product: CASSLGVAGYNEQFF.